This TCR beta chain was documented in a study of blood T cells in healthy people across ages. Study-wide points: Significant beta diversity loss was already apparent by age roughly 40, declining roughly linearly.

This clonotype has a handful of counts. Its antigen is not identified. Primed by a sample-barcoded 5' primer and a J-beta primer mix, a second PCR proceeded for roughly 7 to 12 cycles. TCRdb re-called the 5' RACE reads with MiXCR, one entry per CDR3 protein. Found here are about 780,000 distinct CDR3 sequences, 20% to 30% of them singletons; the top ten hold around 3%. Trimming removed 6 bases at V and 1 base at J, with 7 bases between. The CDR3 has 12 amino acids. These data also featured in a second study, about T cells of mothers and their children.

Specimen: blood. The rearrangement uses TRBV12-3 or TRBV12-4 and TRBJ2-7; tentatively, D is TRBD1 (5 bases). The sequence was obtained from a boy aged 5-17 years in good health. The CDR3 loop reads CASSRVSYEQYF. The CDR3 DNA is TGTGCCAGCAGCAGGGTTTCCTACGAGCAGTACTTC.